These T cell receptor beta chains were read from a single sample in a study of T-cell memory formation after mild COVID-19. TCRdb ran MiXCR on the 5' RACE reads and lists one entry per CDR3 protein. The sample contains 300,000 or so distinct CDR3 sequences, roughly 15% of which appear only once. The sequencing sample was made of PBMCs or a T cell subset sorted from them (not recorded which). The source is a man younger than 35 who had mild COVID-19 (a few samples of this study predate the infection). Cell type and time point are not known. The CDR3 runs from the conserved cysteine through the conserved F or W. Fields, in order: clone size, D gene, V gene, J gene, CDR3 protein, CDR3 DNA. A D gene is named only where the DNA matches it firmly. Clone size is given for some rows only: seen once, a few or many times, or a class if the clone is expanded.

clone size: few
D gene: NA
V gene: TRBV28
J gene: TRBJ2-7
CDR3 protein: CASTSGGYEQYF
CDR3 DNA: TGTGCCAGCACCTCTGGGGGCTACGAGCAGTACTTC

clone size: many
D gene: NA
V gene: TRBV6-5
J gene: TRBJ1-5
CDR3 protein: CASRPGHTKLSNQPQHF
CDR3 DNA: TGTGCCAGCAGACCGGGACACACTAAATTAAGCAATCAGCCCCAGCATTTT

clone size: many
D gene: NA
V gene: TRBV27
J gene: TRBJ1-5
CDR3 protein: CASSWGPNQPQHF
CDR3 DNA: TGTGCCAGCTCGTGGGGCCCCAATCAGCCCCAGCATTTT

clone size: few
D gene: TRBD1
V gene: TRBV6-1
J gene: TRBJ2-1
CDR3 protein: CASTRRETGLNEQFF
CDR3 DNA: TGTGCCAGCACCCGTAGGGAGACAGGGTTGAATGAGCAGTTCTTC

clone size: few
D gene: NA
V gene: TRBV6-5
J gene: TRBJ2-3
CDR3 protein: CASGGRTDTQYF
CDR3 DNA: TGTGCCAGCGGGGGGCGCACAGATACGCAGTATTTT

clone size: NA
D gene: NA
V gene: TRBV2
J gene: TRBJ2-2
CDR3 protein: CASRPAVNTGELFF
CDR3 DNA: TGTGCCAGCAGGCCCGCGGTGAACACCGGGGAGCTGTTTTTT

clone size: NA
D gene: TRBD2
V gene: TRBV9
J gene: TRBJ2-2
CDR3 protein: CASSPMEASGGANTGELFF
CDR3 DNA: TGTGCCAGCAGCCCTATGGAGGCTAGCGGGGGGGCGAACACCGGGGAGCTGTTTTTT

clone size: NA
D gene: NA
V gene: TRBV19
J gene: TRBJ1-1
CDR3 protein: CASSPGALMNTEAFF
CDR3 DNA: TGTGCCAGTTCCCCAGGGGCGCTCATGAACACTGAAGCTTTCTTT

clone size: few
D gene: NA
V gene: TRBV14
J gene: TRBJ2-5
CDR3 protein: CASSQKETQYF
CDR3 DNA: TGTGCCAGCAGCCAAAAAGAGACCCAGTACTTC

clone size: NA
D gene: NA
V gene: TRBV7-2
J gene: TRBJ1-1
CDR3 protein: CASSPQQGRNTEAFF
CDR3 DNA: TGTGCCAGCAGCCCCCAGCAGGGTAGGAACACTGAAGCTTTCTTT

clone size: few
D gene: TRBD1
V gene: TRBV7-2
J gene: TRBJ1-6
CDR3 protein: CASSSRGQENSPLHF
CDR3 DNA: TGTGCCAGCAGCTCCAGGGGGCAGGAAAATTCACCCCTCCACTTT

clone size: NA
D gene: NA
V gene: TRBV7-2
J gene: TRBJ1-6
CDR3 protein: CASSLNYGTANSPLHF
CDR3 DNA: TGTGCCAGCAGCTTAAATTACGGGACGGCAAATTCACCCCTCCACTTT

clone size: few
D gene: TRBD1
V gene: TRBV7-7
J gene: TRBJ2-5
CDR3 protein: CASSPRTGSGVETQYF
CDR3 DNA: TGTGCTAGCAGCCCGAGGACAGGGAGTGGAGTGGAGACCCAGTACTTC

clone size: NA
D gene: NA
V gene: TRBV13
J gene: TRBJ1-5
CDR3 protein: CASSHGDSSQPQHF
CDR3 DNA: TGTGCCAGCAGCCACGGGGACTCTAGTCAGCCCCAGCATTTT

clone size: few
D gene: NA
V gene: TRBV29-1
J gene: TRBJ1-1
CDR3 protein: CSVELILHTEAFF
CDR3 DNA: TGCAGCGTTGAACTAATACTTCACACTGAAGCTTTCTTT

clone size: many
D gene: TRBD1
V gene: TRBV19
J gene: TRBJ2-2
CDR3 protein: CASLLRGQGDTGELFF
CDR3 DNA: TGTGCCAGCCTTCTCCGGGGACAGGGAGACACCGGGGAGCTGTTTTTT

clone size: many
D gene: NA
V gene: TRBV4-1
J gene: TRBJ1-2
CDR3 protein: CASSHPGRPGLRSGYTF
CDR3 DNA: TGCGCCAGCAGCCACCCCGGGCGGCCGGGACTGAGATCTGGCTACACCTTC

clone size: NA
D gene: NA
V gene: TRBV12-3/TRBV12-4
J gene: TRBJ1-1
CDR3 protein: CASSSADTWGTEAFF
CDR3 DNA: TGTGCCAGCAGCTCGGCAGACACGTGGGGCACTGAAGCTTTCTTT

clone size: many
D gene: NA
V gene: TRBV25-1
J gene: TRBJ2-3
CDR3 protein: CASSEWSEFTDTQYF
CDR3 DNA: TGTGCCAGCAGTGAGTGGTCAGAGTTCACAGATACGCAGTATTTT